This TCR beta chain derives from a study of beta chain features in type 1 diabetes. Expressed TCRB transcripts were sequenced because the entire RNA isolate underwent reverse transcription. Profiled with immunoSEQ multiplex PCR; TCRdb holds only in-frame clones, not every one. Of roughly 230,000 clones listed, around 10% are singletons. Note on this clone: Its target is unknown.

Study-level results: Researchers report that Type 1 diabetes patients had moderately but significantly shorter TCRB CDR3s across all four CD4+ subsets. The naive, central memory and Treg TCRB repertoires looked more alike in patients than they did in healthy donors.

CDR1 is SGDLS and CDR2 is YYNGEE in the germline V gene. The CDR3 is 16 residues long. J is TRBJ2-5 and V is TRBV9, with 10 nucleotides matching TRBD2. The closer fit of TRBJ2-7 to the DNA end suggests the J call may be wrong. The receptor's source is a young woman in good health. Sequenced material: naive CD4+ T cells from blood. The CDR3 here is CASSVGGSGGLFEQYF. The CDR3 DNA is TGTGCCAGCAGCGTAGGTGGTAGCGGGGGGCTATTCGAGCAGTACTTC.